Listed below are T cell receptor beta chains from one sample, sequenced in a study of T cells in Graves' hyperthyroidism and ophthalmopathy. Each CDR3 protein is one row after TCRdb ran MiXCR on the multiplex PCR reads. The sample has 300,000 to 450,000 distinct CDR3 sequences; about 13% are singletons. Sequencing input: blood. The receptors originated from a woman under 30 with Graves' hyperthyroidism. The CDR3 runs from the conserved cysteine through the conserved F or W. The D gene is left open where the match is weak. Not all rows give a size; the values are once, few, many and, for expanded clones, a class.

D gene,V gene,J gene,clone size,CDR3 DNA,CDR3 protein
NA,TRBV7-2,TRBJ1-2,many,TGTGCCAGCAGCCCTCGATCCGGACAGTACTACCCAAGGGGCTACACCTTC,CASSPRSGQYYPRGYTF
TRBD1,TRBV3-1,TRBJ2-5,many,TGTGCCAGCAGCCAAACCCAAGGACAGGCCTCGGAGACCCAGTACTTC,CASSQTQGQASETQYF
NA,TRBV30,TRBJ2-7,many,TGTGCCTGGAGTGTACCTCAAGGGAGAGGGTACGAGCAGTACTTC,CAWSVPQGRGYEQYF
NA,TRBV20-1,TRBJ1-1,many,TGCAGTGCTTACATGAACCTAGCTTTCTTT,CSAYMNLAFF
TRBD1,TRBV30,TRBJ2-7,few,TGTGCCTGGAGTCCGGACAGGGGGAGTTACGAGCAGTACTTC,CAWSPDRGSYEQYF
NA,TRBV6-1,TRBJ2-6,many,TGTGCCAGCAGTCGCAAGTCTCGGACGTTAGGTGGCGGGGCCAACGTCCTGACTTTC,CASSRKSRTLGGGANVLTF
NA,TRBV20-1,TRBJ1-5,many,TGCAGTGCTAGAGCTCACCTAGGAGGGGTTGGCAATCAGCCCCAGCATTTT,CSARAHLGGVGNQPQHF
NA,TRBV13,TRBJ2-1,NA,TGTGCCAGCAGCTCAATTCTCCTCAAAGGGGATGACATGGGCAATGAGCAGTTCTTC,CASSSILLKGDDMGNEQFF
NA,TRBV20-1,TRBJ2-3,many,TGCAGTGTTTTTAGGGGCGGGGGCACAGATACGCAGTATTTT,CSVFRGGGTDTQYF
NA,TRBV4-1,TRBJ2-6,NA,TGCGCCAGCAGCCAAGGGGCACTCTCTGGGGCCAACGTCCTGACTTTC,CASSQGALSGANVLTF
NA,TRBV12-3/TRBV12-4,TRBJ1-1,many,TGTGCCAGCGGTGCCGGGAGTGAAGCTTTCTTT,CASGAGSEAFF
NA,TRBV29-1,TRBJ1-2,many,TGCAGCGTTGAATTCCGGGAGAAGAGTGGCTACACCTTC,CSVEFREKSGYTF
TRBD2,TRBV7-9,TRBJ2-2,NA,TGTGCCAGCAGCCCCGGACTAGCGGGAGGTTTCACCGGGGAGCTGTTTTTT,CASSPGLAGGFTGELFF
NA,TRBV18,TRBJ1-1,many,TGTGCCAGCTCACCCCAACGACAGCCTGAAGCTTTCTTT,CASSPQRQPEAFF
NA,TRBV28,TRBJ2-1,many,TGTGCCAGCAGTACCCCCGGGACTCTCTACGTGGGCGATGAGCAGTTCTTC,CASSTPGTLYVGDEQFF
NA,TRBV7-2,TRBJ1-5,many,TGTGCCAGCAGCTTAGCGGGGGCGTACAATCAGCCCCAGCATTTT,CASSLAGAYNQPQHF
NA,TRBV19,TRBJ1-5,few,TGTGCCAGTAGTGTAGGGGCCGGGCAGCCCCAGCATTTT,CASSVGAGQPQHF
NA,TRBV28,TRBJ2-2,many,TGTGCCAGCAGTTCGGGACCCCACACCGGGGAGCTGTTTTTT,CASSSGPHTGELFF
TRBD2,TRBV7-2,TRBJ2-6,many,TGTGCCACCCCCTTGAGGATCCCGGGAGGGTCTGGGGCCAACGTCCTGACTTTC,CATPLRIPGGSGANVLTF